Listed below are T cell receptor beta chains from one sample, sequenced in a study of T-cell reconstitution after alpha-beta-depleted transplantation in children. MiXCR, applied by TCRdb to the PCR reads, yields one record per CDR3 protein. The top ten clones hold less than 4% of a sample with some 500,000 distinct CDR3 sequences, around 20% of them seen once. Material: PBMCs from the stem cell graft donor, obtained from the stem cell graft. The receptors stem from a human donor who donated a stem cell graft to a child with acute lymphoblastic leukemia. Both conserved end residues are trimmed from each CDR3. A D gene is named only where the DNA matches it firmly.

cdr3_aa,j_call,cdr3_length,v_call,d_call
ASSLTTGGYTEAF,TRBJ1-1,13,TRBV6-1,TRBD1
ASSLWPGQGFYGYT,TRBJ1-2,14,TRBV5-5,TRBD1
ASSLAVSGSGANVLT,TRBJ2-6,15,TRBV7-9,NA
ASSLGGWTGMEQY,TRBJ2-7,13,TRBV5-1,TRBD1
ASSQDLEVSYNEQF,TRBJ2-1,14,TRBV14,NA
ASSPPSPRADYGYT,TRBJ1-2,14,TRBV11-2,NA
ASSLGWLAASSYEQY,TRBJ2-7,15,TRBV5-1,TRBD2
ASSPTRTGLEETQY,TRBJ2-5,14,TRBV18,NA
ASSIASNQPQH,TRBJ1-5,11,TRBV19,NA
ASRDLSGNTIY,TRBJ1-3,11,TRBV7-9,NA
ASSLSSETQY,TRBJ2-5,10,TRBV5-1,NA
ASSPRTVDTEAF,TRBJ1-1,12,TRBV18,NA
ASSHPLRTGLYGYT,TRBJ1-2,14,TRBV7-9,TRBD1
ASSRYGGGDYNEQF,TRBJ2-1,14,TRBV6-1,NA
ATSDLSAEVETQY,TRBJ2-5,13,TRBV24-1,NA
ASSNAGGVDTDTQY,TRBJ2-3,14,TRBV4-1,TRBD2
SARVGTWTGIGIQY,TRBJ2-4,14,TRBV20-1,TRBD1
ISEAGDYGYT,TRBJ1-2,10,TRBV20-1,NA
SARYGDSGYT,TRBJ1-2,10,TRBV20-1,TRBD1
ASSREQEGKYEQY,TRBJ2-7,13,TRBV7-6,NA
AIQAGAYEQY,TRBJ2-7,10,TRBV12-3/TRBV12-4,TRBD2
ASSPGTSAYNEQF,TRBJ2-1,13,TRBV7-9,TRBD2
ASSPIAGEIQETQY,TRBJ2-5,14,TRBV18,TRBD2
ASSEIAGGANVLT,TRBJ2-6,13,TRBV7-3,TRBD2
ASSLEGRGANYGYT,TRBJ1-2,14,TRBV12-3/TRBV12-4,NA
AISESLAGVGYNEQF,TRBJ2-1,15,TRBV10-3,TRBD2
SAGSVETQY,TRBJ2-5,9,TRBV20-1,NA
ASSLPRLAYEQY,TRBJ2-7,12,TRBV11-2,NA
ASSPSDRVGEKLF,TRBJ1-4,13,TRBV5-1,TRBD1
ASSFGVAGGTTSVQY,TRBJ2-7,15,TRBV12-3/TRBV12-4,TRBD2
SVRSRDTQY,TRBJ2-3,9,TRBV29-1,NA
ASSPARGRALSNEQF,TRBJ2-1,15,TRBV5-1,TRBD2
ASSPPTGAFTGELF,TRBJ2-2,14,TRBV18,TRBD1
ASSFREDTQY,TRBJ2-3,10,TRBV5-1,NA
ASSQGLAGGSYEQY,TRBJ2-7,14,TRBV16,TRBD2
SVEQDGNSDTQY,TRBJ2-3,12,TRBV29-1,NA
ASSQPRTGRDGYT,TRBJ1-2,13,TRBV4-1,TRBD1
ASREAKNIQY,TRBJ2-4,10,TRBV6-2/TRBV6-3,NA
ASSPRLMGIRETQY,TRBJ2-5,14,TRBV18,NA
AILSTGGLRNEQF,TRBJ2-1,13,TRBV2,TRBD1
ASSPRLRGLPNTGELF,TRBJ2-2,16,TRBV12-3/TRBV12-4,NA
ASSLPPPGANVLT,TRBJ2-6,13,TRBV5-1,NA
ASSGTALDGYT,TRBJ1-2,11,TRBV6-1,TRBD1
SARGEVGAYNEQF,TRBJ2-1,13,TRBV20-1,NA
ASSHPVREGYEQY,TRBJ2-7,13,TRBV6-5,TRBD2